The sequence of this T cell receptor beta chain was determined in a study of Graves' ophthalmopathy and Graves' hyperthyroidism. Regarding the study as a whole: Blood shared most expanded thyroid clonotypes above 0.001 frequency.

Germline loops: CDR1 SGHDT, CDR2 YYEEEE. The CDR3 loop spans 16 amino acids. Trimming cost V 3 bases and J 6 bases; bases outside gene matches: 9. This clonotype was seen more than once but under ten times. The target antigen is unknown. From RNA, the CDR3 regions of TCR beta chains were amplified and sequenced. Amplification began with first-round RT-PCR using HTBI primers, then second-round multiplex PCR was performed. TCRdb analysed the multiplex PCR reads with MiXCR anew, one entry per CDR3 protein. In the table there are 900,000 to 1,200,000 distinct CDR3 sequences, about 35% of which are singletons.

What was sequenced was peripheral blood or thyroid tissue (not recorded which). The sequence was obtained from an adult man with Graves' hyperthyroidism. The rearrangement links TRBV5-6 to TRBJ2-7; 13 bases match TRBD2. CDR3 region: CASSSTSGRVAFEQYF. The CDR3 DNA follows: TGTGCCAGCAGCTCAACTAGCGGGAGGGTCGCATTCGAGCAGTACTTC.